Below, 15 T cell receptor beta chains from the same sample are listed, as sequenced in a study of cytomegalovirus exposure and HLA in healthy donors. Amplification used 60 Vbeta primers and 13 Jbeta primers. Some clones are missing from TCRdb's copy, which holds only in-frame ones; the method was immunoSEQ multiplex PCR. The table shows about 140,000 clones, with approximately 88% occurring only once. The specimen sequenced was PBMCs. All receptors come from a woman aged 40 to 55 in good health and CMV-seronegative.

This clone was detected a few times. The CDR3 spells CASSLRGFGYTF. The CDR3 bases are TGTGCCAGCAGTTTAAGGGGATTTGGCTACACCTTC. The chain uses TRBV28 and TRBJ1-2, with D possibly TRBD1 on 5 matching bases. Deletions cut 2 bases from V and 7 bases from J, with 8 bases between. The CDR3 extends over 12 amino acids. Germline CDR1 is MDHEN and CDR2 is SYDVKM.

The chain employs TRBV9 and TRBJ2-3, with 7 bases fitting TRBD2. The CDR3 contains 15 residues. J lost 2 bases, V lost 4 bases, and 7 bases had no gene match. Per the germline V gene, CDR1 is SGDLS and CDR2 is YYNGEE. CDR3 bases: TGTGCCAGCAGCAAACTAGCGCTTAACACAGATACGCAGTATTTT. It encodes CASSKLALNTDTQYF.

This chain joins TRBV18 and TRBJ1-3, with TRBD1 matching 8 bases. The CDR3 length is 16 residues. The germline V gene has CDR1 KGHSH and CDR2 LQKENI. Trimming cost V 3 bases and J 0 bases; bases outside gene matches: 4. The CDR3 sequence: CASSPGQVNSGNTIYF. The DNA of the CDR3 is TGTGCCAGCTCACCGGGACAGGTTAACTCTGGAAACACCATATATTTT.

This clone was picked up one time. V gene TRBV2 combines with J gene TRBJ2-2; possibly TRBD2 for D (5 bases). CDR1 and CDR2 (germline): SNHLY, FYNNEI. There are 14 residues in the CDR3. The germline V and J ends were trimmed by 6 bases and 5 bases, with 13 bases remaining between them. CDR3 loop: CASSAQLGTGELFF. CDR3 coding DNA: TGTGCCAGCAGCGCACAACTAGGTACCGGGGAGCTGTTTTTT.

The rearrangement uses TRBV7-8 and TRBJ1-5, with D uncertain. Between the trimmed V and J ends, which lost 1 base and 5 bases, there was a span of 9 bases. Looked up from germline, CDR1 is SGHVS and CDR2 is FQNEAQ. The CDR3 consists of 14 residues. CDR3 region: CASSLGGPYQPQHF. The CDR3, as DNA: TGTGCCAGCAGCTTAGGCGGGCCCTATCAGCCCCAGCATTTT.

In its sample, this clone was seen once. The V call is TRBV28, the J call TRBJ1-5, with D maybe TRBD1 (6 bases). V lost 10 bases to trimming and J lost 5 bases, with 18 bases between them. From germline, CDR1 is MDHEN and CDR2 SYDVKM. The CDR3 consists of 14 residues. The CDR3 DNA follows: TGTGCCACCCAAGGCGGGGGGCCCCATCAGCCCCAGCATTTT. Its translation: CATQGGGPHQPQHF.

The chain recombines TRBV7-8 with TRBJ2-1; a weak D match, TRBD2 (5 bases). V dropped 2 bases and J dropped 9 bases, with 14 bases sitting between them. The CDR3 extends over 14 amino acids. Germline-derived CDR1 and CDR2 are SGHVS and FQNEAQ. The CDR3 DNA follows: TGTGCCAGCAGCTTAAGATTAGTTCGGGGTGAGCAGTTCTTC. Translating it yields CASSLRLVRGEQFF.

This chain links TRBV15 with TRBJ2-1; D remains ambiguous. V lost 0 bases and J lost 7, with 13 bases in between. The CDR3 extends over 15 amino acids. Per the germline V gene, CDR1 is LNHNV and CDR2 is YYDKDF (reference sequence). CDR3 protein: CATSRDLGSVNEQFF. CDR3 DNA: TGTGCCACCAGCAGAGATCTAGGCTCCGTAAATGAGCAGTTCTTC. Full variable domain (outside the CDR3, taken from reference TRBV15 and TRBJ2-1): DAMVIQNPRYQVTQFGKPVTLSCSQTLNHNVMYWYQQKSSQAPKLLFHYYDKDFNNEADTPDNFQSRRPNTSFCFLDIRSPGLGDTAMYLCATSRDLGSVNEQFFGPGTRLTVL.

This chain connects TRBV6-1 to TRBJ2-1; TRBD2 aligns across 9 bases. CDR3 length: 15 amino acids. Germline V gene data show CDR1 as MNHNS and CDR2 as SASEGT. V lost 5 bases to trimming and J lost 4 bases; unmatched junction nucleotides: 6. As DNA, the CDR3 is TGTGCCAGCAGTCCGACTAGCGGACCATACAATGAGCAGTTCTTC. Translating it yields CASSPTSGPYNEQFF.

The rearrangement joins TRBV7-2 to TRBJ1-5; D perhaps matches TRBD1 (6 bases). From germline, CDR1 is SGHTA and CDR2 FQGNSA. This CDR3 comprises 15 residues. V shed 5 bases and J shed 7 bases, with 18 bases lying between them. For the CDR3, the DNA is TGTGCCAGCAGCCTACAGGGATCCTCATGGCAGCCCCAGCATTTT. Translated, it gives CASSLQGSSWQPQHF.

The chain couples TRBV9 to TRBJ1-1, with D possibly being TRBD1 (5 bases). V was shortened by 0 bases and J by 5 bases, with 14 bases between the two germline ends. The V gene's germline CDR1 is SGDLS and CDR2 YYNGEE. The CDR3 is made up of 15 amino acids. The CDR3 DNA is TGTGCCAGCAGCGTAGATCAGGGCCTGATGACTGAAGCTTTCTTT. Residues: CASSVDQGLMTEAFF.

Note on this clone: The junction differs from germline at one of its ends, possibly a read error. This chain joins TRBV7-8 and TRBJ2-1; 7 positions agree with TRBD1. The germline CDR1 and CDR2 sequences are SGHVS and FQNEAQ. CDR3 size: 12 residues. The CDR3 protein is CASSWDRTFYVF. The CDR3 coding sequence is TGTGCCAGCAGCTGGGACAGAACCTTTTATGTCTTC.

The genes are TRBV4-1 and TRBJ2-7; D is ambiguous. The CDR3 sequence is 15 residues long. Germline lookup yields CDR1 MGHRA and CDR2 YSYEKL. Trimming stripped 1 base from V and 0 bases from J, with 10 bases between. The CDR3 DNA follows: TGCGCCAGCAGCCAAGGCCCAGACACCTCCTACGAGCAGTACTTC. It is translated as CASSQGPDTSYEQYF.

The CDR3 spells CATSRMGLAGEDEQFF. The CDR3 coding sequence is TGTGCCACCAGCAGGATGGGACTAGCGGGAGAGGATGAGCAGTTCTTC. This sequence joins TRBV15 and TRBJ2-1; 14 bases are shared with TRBD2. The V segment lost 3 bases and the J segment 8 bases; nucleotides outside the gene matches: 6. Germline lookup yields CDR1 LNHNV and CDR2 YYDKDF (reference sequence). The CDR3 has 16 amino acids. Based on the CDR3 plus reference TRBV15 and TRBJ2-1, the full variable domain is DAMVIQNPRYQVTQFGKPVTLSCSQTLNHNVMYWYQQKSSQAPKLLFHYYDKDFNNEADTPDNFQSRRPNTSFCFLDIRSPGLGDTAMYLCATSRMGLAGEDEQFFGPGTRLTVL.

The chain recombines TRBV9 with TRBJ1-2; a possible D gene is TRBD1 (6 bases). Per germline, CDR1 SGDLS and CDR2 YYNGEE. Trimming removed 3 bases from V and 4 bases from J, with 16 bases in between. The CDR3 contains 15 residues. The CDR3 is CASSAGGQYGYGYTF. For the CDR3, the DNA is TGTGCCAGCAGCGCGGGGGGGCAGTACGGCTATGGCTACACCTTC.